Listed here are 10 T cell receptor beta chains from one sample, sequenced in a study of cytomegalovirus exposure and HLA in healthy donors. Sequencing used immunoSEQ multiplex PCR; TCRdb keeps in-frame clones, though not all of them. The repertoire holds about 140,000 clones, 70% to 85% seen once, with 25% to 30% in the top ten. The sequencing input was PBMCs. These receptors all come from a man between 25 and 39 years old in good health and CMV-seropositive.

This chain links TRBV30 with TRBJ2-5; 8 bases fit TRBD2. The junction had 0 bases not matched to a gene; V was cut back by 1 base and J by 2 bases. There are 13 residues in the CDR3. The germline gives CDR1 GTSNPN, CDR2 SVGIG (reference sequence). The CDR3 spells CAWSGLAQETQYF. In DNA form, the CDR3 reads TGTGCCTGGAGTGGACTAGCGCAAGAGACCCAGTACTTC.

The CDR3 here is CASSVLGTGGDTIYF. CDR3 nucleotide sequence: TGTGCCAGCAGCGTTCTCGGGACAGGGGGGGACACCATATATTTT. The V call is TRBV9, the J call TRBJ1-3; 11 nucleotides agree with TRBD1. CDR1 SGDLS and CDR2 YYNGEE come from the germline V gene. The CDR3 has 15 residues. V dropped 2 bases and J dropped 8; count of bases not matched to a gene: 6.

The V call is TRBV25-1, the J call TRBJ1-3; TRBD1 matches 8 bases. Trimming removed 4 bases from V and 2 bases from J; junction bases left unmatched: 4. The CDR3 has 15 amino acids. Per the germline V gene, CDR1 is MGHDK and CDR2 is SYGVNS. This chain's CDR3 is CASSVTTGAGNTIYF. CDR3 bases: TGTGCCAGCAGTGTAACGACAGGGGCTGGAAACACCATATATTTT.

The chain combines TRBV5-4 with TRBJ2-5; 11 bases match TRBD2. The germline CDR1 and CDR2 sequences are SGHNT and YYREEE (reference sequence). CDR3 length equals 17 residues. The V gene end was trimmed by 0 bases and the J gene end by 5 bases; junction bases not matched to a gene: 9. The CDR3 nucleotides are TGTGCCAGCAGCTTGGAGCCTAGCGGGGGGCGAGCGGAGACCCAGTACTTC. Its translation is CASSLEPSGGRAETQYF.

This chain connects TRBV28 to TRBJ1-5, with D unclear. Trimming left V 8 bases short and J 4 bases short, with 9 bases between. This CDR3 comprises 12 residues. The germline V gene encodes CDR1 MDHEN and CDR2 SYDVKM. The CDR3 loop is CASWEKNQPQHF. Written as DNA, the CDR3 is TGTGCCAGCTGGGAGAAAAATCAGCCCCAGCATTTT.

The CDR3 region has the DNA TGCGCCAGCAGCCAAGAATGGGGTACAGGAGCTAACTATGGCTACACCTTC. This encodes CASSQEWGTGANYGYTF. The V call is TRBV4-3, the J call TRBJ1-2; maybe TRBD1 (5 bases). V was clipped by 0 bases and J by 0 bases, with 14 bases between them. This CDR3 region has 17 residues. Germline V CDR1 and CDR2: LGHNA, YSLEER.

V gene TRBV10-3 combines with J gene TRBJ1-2; 12 bases align to TRBD1. The V gene's germline CDR1 is ENHRY and CDR2 SYGVKD. The CDR3 loop spans 14 amino acids. The V segment lost 6 bases and the J segment 2 bases; nucleotides outside the gene matches: 1. The CDR3 DNA reads as TGTGCCATCAGGGGACAGGGGGCCAACTATGGCTACACCTTC. The encoded protein is CAIRGQGANYGYTF.

The CDR3 reads CASSLDSYTEAFF. The CDR3 region has the DNA TGTGCCAGCAGCTTAGATTCATACACTGAAGCTTTCTTT. This chain links TRBV11-2 with TRBJ1-1, with no clear D. V was shortened by 0 bases and J by 3 bases, with 5 bases between the two germline ends. Germline V lookup: CDR1 SGHAT, CDR2 FQNNGV. The CDR3 is made up of 13 amino acids. The entire variable domain, with the rest obtained from reference TRBV11-2 and TRBJ1-1, is as follows: EAGVAQSPRYKIIEKRQSVAFWCNPISGHATLYWYQQILGQGPKLLIQFQNNGVVDDSQLPKDRFSAERLKGVDSTLKIQPAKLEDSAVYLCASSLDSYTEAFFGQGTRLTVV.

The V call is TRBV14, the J call TRBJ1-4; 7 nucleotides match TRBD1. The CDR3 consists of 15 residues. Germline V gene sequence: CDR1 SGHDN, CDR2 FVKESK. Germline trimming cut 1 base from V and 5 bases from J; bases unmatched to any gene: 4. DNA of the CDR3: TGTGCCAGCAGCCAAGGCAGGGGGGCCAATGAAAAACTGTTTTTT. Its protein is CASSQGRGANEKLFF.

The rearrangement links TRBV4-1 to TRBJ1-2, with D hard to call. V dropped 2 bases and J dropped 5 bases, with 18 bases sitting between them. Germline CDR1 reads MGHRA; CDR2 reads YSYEKL. This CDR3 comprises 16 residues. This CDR3 reads CASSQSQEASTYGYTF. In DNA, the CDR3 is TGCGCCAGCAGCCAAAGTCAGGAGGCATCGACGTATGGCTACACCTTC.